Presented here are 8 T cell receptor beta chains from one specimen sequenced in a study of T-cell memory formation after mild COVID-19. From the 5' RACE reads, TCRdb called clonotypes with MiXCR, one entry per CDR3 protein. The sample has about 260,000 distinct CDR3 sequences, roughly 15% seen once. The sample comprised PBMCs or a T cell subset sorted from them (not recorded which). All receptors derive from a man between 18 and 29 years old who had mild COVID-19 (a few samples of this study predate the infection). Cell type and time point are not known.

This clonotype was counted at least ten times. The chain employs TRBV4-3 and TRBJ2-7; perhaps D is TRBD1 or TRBD2 (5 bases each). Looked up from germline, CDR1 is LGHNA and CDR2 is YSLEER. Trimming pared 0 bases from V and 0 bases from J, leaving 9 bases between. CDR3 length: 15 residues. The CDR3, as DNA: TGCGCCAGCAGCCAAGAAGAGGGGAGCTCCTACGAGCAGTACTTC. Amino acids: CASSQEEGSSYEQYF.

This clonotype was detected a few times. V is TRBV28 and J is TRBJ1-1, with a tentative D call TRBD1 (5 bases). The CDR3 is 18 residues long. Trimming took 0 bases from V and 1 from J, leaving 18 bases between them. CDR1 and CDR2 (germline): MDHEN, SYDVKM. The CDR3: CASSLWGEAERQNTEAFF. CDR3 DNA sequence: TGTGCCAGCAGTTTATGGGGGGAGGCAGAACGACAGAACACTGAAGCTTTCTTT.

J is TRBJ1-1 and V is TRBV12-3 or TRBV12-4; D unclear. CDR3 length: 14 residues. Trimming left V 0 bases short and J 2 bases short, with 7 bases between. The CDR3 reads CASSLAPVNTEAFF. The CDR3 nucleotides are TGTGCCAGCAGTTTAGCGCCTGTAAACACTGAAGCTTTCTTT.

The table lists this clonotype with many counts. The chain is built from TRBV6-2 or TRBV6-3 and TRBJ1-1, with D hard to call. Germline V gene lookup returns CDR1 MNHEY and CDR2 SVGEGT. The CDR3 contains 12 residues. Trimming shortened V by 4 bases and J by 0 bases, and 3 bases separated the two germline ends. CDR3 in DNA: TGTGCCAGCAGTTGGATGAACACTGAAGCTTTCTTT. Its translation: CASSWMNTEAFF.

This clonotype was observed at least ten times. The rearrangement links TRBV20-1 to TRBJ2-1; perhaps TRBD2 as D (6 bases). This CDR3 comprises 12 residues. V lost 3 bases and J lost 3, with 6 bases in between. Germline assignment: CDR1 DFQATT and CDR2 SNEGSKA (reference sequence). This CDR3 is CSASGGYNEQFF. CDR3 coding DNA: TGCAGTGCTAGCGGGGGCTACAATGAGCAGTTCTTC.

J is TRBJ1-6 and V is TRBV7-9; 10 nucleotides align to TRBD1. CDR3 length: 16 amino acids. J lost 6 bases, V lost 6 bases, and 8 bases had no gene match. From germline, CDR1 is SEHNR and CDR2 FQNEAQ (reference sequence). CDR3: CASRNRDRGPNSPLHF. The DNA of the CDR3 is TGTGCCAGCAGGAACCGGGACAGGGGACCTAATTCACCCCTCCACTTT.

The chain joins TRBV4-3 to TRBJ2-4; 7 bases are shared with TRBD2. This CDR3 region has 20 residues. V trimming: 0 bases; J trimming: 1 base; junction bases outside the gene matches: 15. Germline CDR1 reads LGHNA; CDR2 reads YSLEER. CDR3 region: CASSQDSRLAVGLAKNIQYF. The CDR3 DNA sequence: TGCGCCAGCAGCCAAGATTCAAGGCTAGCGGTGGGATTGGCCAAAAACATTCAGTACTTC.

The chain carries TRBV4-2 and TRBJ2-1; the D gene could be TRBD1 or TRBD2 (5 bases each). V gave up 0 bases and J gave up 2 bases, with 14 bases separating them. This CDR3 spans 17 amino acids. CDR1 LGHNA and CDR2 YNFKEQ come from the germline V gene. The CDR3 protein is CASSQDGTRGAYNEQFF. The CDR3 coding sequence is TGTGCCAGCAGCCAAGATGGGACCAGAGGGGCCTACAATGAGCAGTTCTTC.